This entry lists 28 T cell receptor beta chains sequenced from one sample in a study of T cells in Graves' hyperthyroidism and ophthalmopathy. Using RNA transcripts as the source, TCR beta CDR3 regions were amplified. When the TCR CDR3 underwent first-round RT-PCR, the HTBI primer set was used. MiXCR, run by TCRdb on the multiplex PCR reads, gives a single entry per CDR3 protein. This sample has about 260,000 distinct CDR3 sequences, with 25% to 30% found just once. Specimen: blood. The receptors were sampled from a man aged 35-49 years with Graves' hyperthyroidism that later progressed to Graves' ophthalmopathy.

This clonotype has a count of ten or more. The chain has TRBV4-2 and TRBJ2-2; TRBD2 agrees at 13 bases. The CDR3 consists of 19 residues. Trimming cost V 0 bases and J 5 bases; bases outside gene matches: 9. CDR1 LGHNA and CDR2 YNFKEQ come from the germline V gene. The CDR3 DNA sequence: TGTGCCAGCAGCCAAGATAGGTGGACTAGCGGGAGACCAACCGGGGAGCTGTTTTTT. Amino acids: CASSQDRWTSGRPTGELFF.

V gene TRBV6-2 or TRBV6-3 combines with J gene TRBJ2-7; D uncertain. The CDR3 spans 13 residues. V lost 4 bases and J lost 0, with 7 bases in between. Germline V gives CDR1 MNHEY, CDR2 SVGEGT. This CDR3 is CASSLDVSYEQYF. The CDR3 bases are TGTGCCAGCAGTTTGGACGTCTCCTACGAGCAGTACTTC.

Concerning this clonotype: A junction end diverges from the germline sequence, so it may reflect a read error. The chain carries TRBV19 and TRBJ2-2; TRBD1 or TRBD2 may be the D gene (6 bases each). CDR3 size: 15 residues. The germline V gene has CDR1 LNHDA and CDR2 SQIVND (reference sequence). DNA of the CDR3: TGCAGCGCACGTCGGGGGCGGACGTTGGCCGGGGAGCTGTTTTTT. Its protein product is CSARRGRTLAGELFF.

This clonotype was recorded many times. The chain is built from TRBV20-1 and TRBJ1-1; D may be TRBD1 (5 bases). Germline CDR1 reads DFQATT; CDR2 reads SNEGSKA (reference sequence). V dropped 0 bases and J dropped 6 bases, with 14 bases sitting between them. This CDR3 spans 14 amino acids. DNA of the CDR3: TGCAGTGCTAGAGATCAGAGGGGCTTGGCTGAAGCTTTCTTT. Protein sequence: CSARDQRGLAEAFF.

This clonotype was counted ten times or more. A read error may explain this, as a much larger clone is one base away. The chain couples TRBV12-3 or TRBV12-4 to TRBJ2-7; D remains ambiguous. The CDR3 has 14 residues. DNA of the CDR3: TGTGCCGGCAGTTTTCCCGGAGTTCGCAACGAGCAGTACTTC. Translated: CAGSFPGVRNEQYF.

This clonotype was detected ten times or more. The J gene is TRBJ2-5, the V gene TRBV6-4, with 8 bases that match TRBD2. Germline V gene sequence: CDR1 MRHNA, CDR2 SNTAGT. The V and J ends lost 7 bases and 2 bases, in that order; junction bases with no gene match: 21. The CDR3 contains 19 residues. The CDR3 DNA is TGTGCCAGCACCAGCCGACCGCCCGGGACTAGAACTTCACAAGAGACCCAGTACTTC. Its protein is CASTSRPPGTRTSQETQYF.

This clonotype occurred many times. This chain links TRBV3-1 with TRBJ2-7; no clear D gene. Deletions cut 1 base from V and 5 bases from J, with 15 bases between. CDR1 and CDR2 (germline): LGHDT, YNNKEL (reference sequence). CDR3 size: 15 residues. The CDR3 DNA reads TGTGCCAGCAGCCAAGGTGGGGTCCCTAACGACGAGCAGTACTTC. Translation: CASSQGGVPNDEQYF.

This clonotype came up many times. The chain is built from TRBV28 and TRBJ1-5; a possible D gene is TRBD1 (6 bases). The CDR3 extends over 13 amino acids. Trimming pared 2 bases from V and 6 bases from J, leaving 8 bases between. From germline, CDR1 is MDHEN and CDR2 SYDVKM. This CDR3 is CASSLDRSQPQHF. The CDR3 DNA sequence: TGTGCCAGCAGTTTAGACAGGAGTCAGCCCCAGCATTTT.

This clonotype was seen at least ten times. The chain combines TRBV7-3 with TRBJ1-1, with D uncertain. Trimming removed 3 bases at V and 4 bases at J, with 9 bases between. The CDR3 is 13 amino acids. Germline loops: CDR1 SGHTA, CDR2 FQGTGA. The CDR3: CASSFTSSTEAFF. The CDR3 nucleotides read TGTGCCAGCAGCTTTACTTCCAGCACTGAAGCTTTCTTT.

Ten or more counts support this clonotype. V and J are TRBV4-1 and TRBJ1-2, with 9 bases that match TRBD1. Germline V gene lookup returns CDR1 MGHRA and CDR2 YSYEKL. CDR3 length equals 15 residues. V trimming: 3 bases; J trimming: 6 bases; junction bases outside the gene matches: 8. CDR3 coding DNA: TGCGCCAGCAGCCACCTGGGACAGGGAGGACATGGCTACACCTTC. Protein sequence: CASSHLGQGGHGYTF.

This chain joins TRBV19 and TRBJ2-7; D remains ambiguous. Trimming shortened V by 3 bases and J by 3 bases, and 12 bases separated the two germline ends. The CDR3 is made up of 14 amino acids. Germline V gives CDR1 LNHDA, CDR2 SQIVND (reference sequence). The CDR3 DNA reads as TGTGCCAGTAGTATGGGCCGGACCCACTACGAGCAGTACTTC. This sequence encodes CASSMGRTHYEQYF. The variable domain in full, completed from reference TRBV19 and TRBJ2-7, reads DGGITQSPKYLFRKEGQNVTLSCEQNLNHDAMYWYRQDPGQGLRLIYYSQIVNDFQKGDIAEGYSVSREKKESFPLTVTSAQKNPTAFYLCASSMGRTHYEQYFGPGTRLTVT.

The rearrangement joins TRBV6-2 or TRBV6-3 to TRBJ1-5; a weak D match, TRBD1 (5 bases). Germline V CDR1 and CDR2: MNHEY, SVGEGT. The ends were cut back, 2 bases at V and 4 bases at J, with 12 bases in the middle. The CDR3 has 15 amino acids. CDR3 residues: CASSYERGDNQPQHF. CDR3 bases: TGTGCCAGCAGTTACGAGCGAGGGGATAATCAGCCCCAGCATTTT.

This clonotype was counted ten times or more. The chain has TRBV7-9 and TRBJ2-7, with 7 nucleotides matching TRBD2. Germline-derived CDR1 and CDR2 are SEHNR and FQNEAQ (reference sequence). The CDR3 is 14 amino acids. V lost 5 bases and J lost 3; bases outside the gene matches: 7. CDR3 loop: CASSMRENNYEQYF. DNA of the CDR3: TGTGCCAGCAGCATGCGGGAGAATAACTACGAGCAGTACTTC.

In this sample, this clonotype turned up many times. The chain uses TRBV4-1 and TRBJ1-1; D might be TRBD1 (5 bases). The CDR3 loop spans 14 amino acids. Trimming pared 3 bases from V and 6 bases from J, leaving 14 bases between. Germline CDR1 is MGHRA and CDR2 is YSYEKL. The CDR3, as DNA: TGCGCCAGCAGCCATCCTATAGGGGTTGCTGAAGCTTTCTTT. Its protein product is CASSHPIGVAEAFF.

There are many counts of this clonotype. The chain is built from TRBV6-4 and TRBJ1-5; TRBD1 might be the D (6 bases). V was shortened by 4 bases and J by 6 bases, with 10 bases between the two germline ends. In germline, CDR1 is MRHNA, CDR2 SNTAGT. The CDR3 totals 13 residues. This CDR3 reads CASSAQGGQPQHF. Written as DNA, the CDR3 is TGTGCCAGCAGTGCACAGGGCGGTCAGCCCCAGCATTTT.

In DNA form, the CDR3 reads TGTGCCAGCAGTTTAAGTCATGGGAATGAAGCTTTCTTT. Its protein is CASSLSHGNEAFF. The chain has TRBV27 and TRBJ1-1; D is undetermined. The CDR3 sequence is 13 residues long. CDR1 and CDR2 (germline): MNHEY, SMNVEV (reference sequence). Trimming left V 2 bases short and J 7 bases short, with 11 bases between.

This clonotype was seen repeatedly, ten times or more. V usage is TRBV19 and J usage is TRBJ1-2, with 8 bases aligning to TRBD1. The CDR3 extends over 13 amino acids. Unmatched junction bases numbered 7, after V lost 9 bases and J lost 4 bases. CDR1 and CDR2 from the germline V gene are LNHDA and SQIVND (reference sequence). CDR3 protein: CASMNDRGYGYTF. DNA of the CDR3: TGTGCCAGCATGAACGACAGGGGCTATGGCTACACCTTC.

This clonotype was detected ten times or more. The chain joins TRBV12-3 or TRBV12-4 to TRBJ2-7, with 7 bases identical to TRBD1. CDR3 length: 13 residues. Germline trimming cut 10 bases from V and 1 base from J; bases unmatched to any gene: 7. Written as DNA, the CDR3 is TGTGCCACAACTAAGACAGGGTCCTACGAGCAGTACTTC. Encoded protein: CATTKTGSYEQYF.

The sample holds many counts of this clonotype. The DNA of the CDR3 is TGTGCCAGCAGGCGGCGGGGAGGGGCGTACGAGCAGTACTTC. Residues: CASRRRGGAYEQYF. The chain carries TRBV2 and TRBJ2-7; the match to TRBD2 covers 7 bases. This CDR3 has 14 amino acids. Per germline, CDR1 SNHLY and CDR2 FYNNEI. Trimming at V came to 6 bases and at J to 4 bases, leaving 9 bases not matched to a gene. Full variable domain (remainder filled in from reference TRBV2 and TRBJ2-7): EPEVTQTPSHQVTQMGQEVILRCVPISNHLYFYWYRQILGQKVEFLVSFYNNEISEKSEIFDDQFSVERPDGSNFTLKIRSTKLEDSAMYFCASRRRGGAYEQYFGPGTRLTVT.

At least ten counts were recorded for this clonotype. The gene calls are TRBV7-9 and TRBJ1-1; 10 nucleotides match TRBD1. V shed 0 bases, J shed 2 bases, and the junction held 3 bases outside the gene matches. The CDR3 extends over 16 amino acids. Germline CDR1 is SEHNR and CDR2 is FQNEAQ (reference sequence). In nucleotides, the CDR3 is TGTGCCAGCAGCTTAGCCCGGGACAGGGGTAACACTGAAGCTTTCTTT. This sequence encodes CASSLARDRGNTEAFF.

A single count supports this clonotype. With a much larger clone just one base away, this may be a read error. V is TRBV3-1 and J is TRBJ2-6; perhaps TRBD2 as D (5 bases). Per germline, CDR1 LGHDT and CDR2 YNNKEL (reference sequence). Trimming stripped 0 bases from V and 0 bases from J, with 15 bases between. This CDR3 is 19 amino acids long. For the CDR3, the DNA is TGTGCCAGCAGCCAAGAATGGAGGTTTCCTCTCTCTGGGGCCAACGTCCTGACTTTC. Encoded protein: CASSQEWRFPLSGANVLTF. Full variable domain (outside the CDR3, taken from reference TRBV3-1 and TRBJ2-6): DTAVSQTPKYLVTQMGNDKSIKCEQNLGHDTMYWYKQDSKKFLKIMFSYNNKELIINETVPNRFSPKSPDKAHLNLHINSLELGDSAVYFCASSQEWRFPLSGANVLTFGAGSRLTVL.

This clonotype was counted at least ten times. This chain uses TRBV19 with TRBJ1-5, with D unclear. The V and J ends lost 5 bases and 7 bases respectively, with 12 bases between them. Germline V gene data show CDR1 as LNHDA and CDR2 as SQIVND (reference sequence). This CDR3 has 13 amino acids. CDR3 amino acids: CASSLVSRQPQHF. CDR3 DNA: TGTGCCAGTAGTCTAGTATCACGGCAGCCCCAGCATTTT.

There are many counts of this clonotype. The CDR3 reads CASSSSKGGDLLTYEQYF. DNA of the CDR3: TGTGCCAGCAGTTCATCAAAGGGTGGGGACTTGCTTACCTACGAGCAGTACTTC. This chain uses TRBV12-3 or TRBV12-4 with TRBJ2-7, with D possibly being TRBD2 (6 bases). The length of the CDR3 is 18 residues. V was cut by 4 bases and J by 2 bases, with 24 bases left in between.

The sample holds many counts of this clonotype. This chain uses TRBV12-3 or TRBV12-4 with TRBJ2-3; D remains unclear. This CDR3 comprises 12 residues. V was pared by 6 bases and J by 10 bases, with 14 bases between. CDR3 region: CASSKVVAPQYF. CDR3 sequence (DNA): TGTGCCAGCAGCAAGGTCGTCGCCCCGCAGTATTTT.

The chain combines TRBV11-2 with TRBJ1-1; D gene uncertain. Germline CDR1 SGHAT, CDR2 FQNNGV. The CDR3 runs to 15 residues. Trimming took off 6 bases at V and 1 base at J, with 15 bases between the two ends. The CDR3, as DNA: TGTGCCAGCAGTTTGGTCCTTGGCGGGAACACTGAAGCTTTCTTT. It specifies CASSLVLGGNTEAFF.

This clonotype was observed many times. V and J are TRBV7-3 and TRBJ2-5; D gene unclear. The CDR3 has 15 amino acids. V was clipped by 2 bases and J by 4 bases, with 14 bases between them. In germline, CDR1 is SGHTA, CDR2 FQGTGA. The CDR3 region has the DNA TGTGCCAGCAGCTTATTGCCAGCTGGACGAGAGACCCAGTACTTC. It yields the protein CASSLLPAGRETQYF.

This clonotype was seen ten or more times. The genes are TRBV7-3 and TRBJ2-2, with TRBD1 identical over 8 bases. Germline-derived CDR1 and CDR2 are SGHTA and FQGTGA. With 6 bases clipped from V and 6 bases from J, the junction kept 3 bases outside the gene matches. The CDR3 extends over 13 amino acids. Here the CDR3 reads CASRDREPGELFF. The CDR3 bases are TGTGCCAGCAGGGACAGGGAACCCGGGGAGCTGTTTTTT. Drawing the rest from reference TRBV7-3 and TRBJ2-2, the complete variable domain is GAGVSQTPSNKVTEKGKYVELRCDPISGHTALYWYRQSLGQGPEFLIYFQGTGAADDSGLPNDRFFAVRPEGSVSTLKIQRTERGDSAVYLCASRDREPGELFFGEGSRLTVL.

This clonotype was counted ten times or more. The conserved final phenylalanine or tryptophan is absent from the CDR3, which likely points to a read error. V is TRBV11-2 and J is TRBJ2-7; D gene ambiguous. This CDR3 is built from 14 residues. The V gene's germline CDR1 is SGHAT and CDR2 FQNNGV. The germline V and J ends were trimmed by 3 bases and 2 bases, with 11 bases remaining between them. The CDR3 DNA reads as TGTGCCAGCAGCTTTTCGGTCCGTGCCTACGAGCAGTACCTC. It specifies CASSFSVRAYEQYL.